This TCR beta chain was sequenced in a study of beta chain features in type 1 diabetes. Study results and caveats: Patients with type 1 diabetes showed fewer VDJ junction insertions and more deletions. Moderate but significant shortening of TCRB CDR3s was recorded in all four CD4+ subsets from Type 1 diabetes patients.

In the case of this clone: Its antigen is not known.

The study reverse transcribed the entire isolated RNA, so it sequenced expressed TCRB transcripts. Assay used: immunoSEQ multiplex PCR; TCRdb lists only in-frame clones, some missing. Among hundreds of thousands of clones listed, about an eighth were seen once. Germline V lookup: CDR1 LGHNA, CDR2 YNFKEQ. V dropped 0 bases and J dropped 0 bases, with 5 bases sitting between them. The length of the CDR3 is 14 residues. Sequencing was carried out using naive CD4+ T cells from blood. The receptor's source is a man aged 18 to 35 with type 1 diabetes. J is TRBJ1-1 and V is TRBV4-2; D perhaps matches TRBD1 (5 bases). Here the CDR3 reads CASSQEGLNTEAFF. The CDR3 bases are TGTGCCAGCAGCCAAGAGGGACTGAACACTGAAGCTTTCTTT.